These 21 T cell receptor beta chains were all obtained from the same sample, sequenced in a study of shared clonotypes between healthy human individuals. Data came from immunoSEQ multiplex PCR; TCRdb stores just in-frame clones and leaves some out. Of hundreds of thousands of clones listed, more than 70% were seen once; the top ten hold around 2%. Sequenced sample: memory CD4+ T cells sorted from blood. The subset denotes: CD45RA-negative fraction. All receptors come from a woman in her twenties or thirties in good health.

This chain uses TRBV6-6 with TRBJ2-1; 9 bases line up with TRBD2. This CDR3 spans 15 amino acids. CDR1 is MNHNY, CDR2 SVGAGI, per germline (reference sequence). V was pared by 4 bases and J by 8 bases, with 9 bases of the junction left unmatched. CDR3 protein: CASSSSGTSLDEQFF. The CDR3, as DNA: TGTGCCAGCAGTTCTAGCGGGACGAGCCTGGATGAGCAGTTCTTC.

V usage is TRBV2 and J usage is TRBJ2-3; the D is unclear. Germline CDR1 is SNHLY and CDR2 is FYNNEI. V was clipped by 5 bases and J by 4 bases, with 16 bases between them. The CDR3 sequence is 15 residues long. The CDR3 DNA is TGTGCCAGCAGTCGGTTAGCTGCCCGTCCAGATACGCAGTATTTT. Translating gives CASSRLAARPDTQYF. The full variable domain, in which reference TRBV2 and TRBJ2-3 provide the parts outside the CDR3, is EPEVTQTPSHQVTQMGQEVILRCVPISNHLYFYWYRQILGQKVEFLVSFYNNEISEKSEIFDDQFSVERPDGSNFTLKIRSTKLEDSAMYFCASSRLAARPDTQYFGPGTRLTVL.

This clone was observed a few times. The chain employs TRBV28 and TRBJ1-4, with no clear D. V dropped 8 bases and J dropped 4 bases, with 11 bases sitting between them. CDR1 and CDR2 (germline): MDHEN, SYDVKM. The CDR3 is 13 residues long. CDR3 nucleotides: TGTGCCAGCCAGGCAGACCTTAATGAAAAACTGTTTTTT. Translation gives CASQADLNEKLFF.

The genes are TRBV6-1 and TRBJ1-1; D may be TRBD1 (5 bases). Trimming took off 3 bases at V and 5 bases at J, with 10 bases between the two ends. The CDR3 is made up of 13 amino acids. Germline V CDR1 and CDR2: MNHNS, SASEGT. The chain's CDR3 is CASSDPQGTEAFF. In DNA form, the CDR3 reads TGTGCCAGCAGTGACCCGCAGGGAACTGAAGCTTTCTTT.

The V call is TRBV7-3, the J call TRBJ2-3; 8 bases fit TRBD2. The CDR3 has 14 residues. Trimming removed 2 bases from V and 5 bases from J; junction bases left unmatched: 3. Germline loops: CDR1 SGHTA, CDR2 FQGTGA. The chain's CDR3 is CASSLSAGGDTQYF. CDR3 DNA: TGTGCCAGCAGCTTATCGGCGGGAGGAGATACGCAGTATTTT.

This clone was seen just once. The rearrangement uses TRBV5-1 and TRBJ1-1, with 12 bases identical to TRBD1. V was clipped by 3 bases and J by 0 bases; unmatched bases: 6. Germline CDR1 reads SGHRS; CDR2 reads YFSETQ. The CDR3 runs 17 residues. CDR3 DNA: TGCGCCAGCAGCTATTACCGGGACAGGGGGCTGAACACTGAAGCTTTCTTT. Its protein product is CASSYYRDRGLNTEAFF. Full variable domain (remainder filled in from reference TRBV5-1 and TRBJ1-1): KAGVTQTPRYLIKTRGQQVTLSCSPISGHRSVSWYQQTPGQGLQFLFEYFSETQRNKGNFPGRFSGRQFSNSRSEMNVSTLELGDSALYLCASSYYRDRGLNTEAFFGQGTRLTVV.

This clone was counted at least ten times. The J gene is TRBJ2-1, the V gene TRBV25-1, with D tentatively TRBD1 (5 bases). The CDR3 is 14 amino acids. V shed 6 bases and J shed 9 bases, with 18 bases lying between them. Per the germline V gene, CDR1 is MGHDK and CDR2 is SYGVNS. CDR3 loop: CASSPMRRDREQFF. The CDR3 DNA is TGTGCCAGCAGCCCCATGCGCAGGGATCGTGAGCAGTTCTTC.

This chain connects TRBV11-2 to TRBJ1-3; D is uncertain. V was shortened by 5 bases and J by 3 bases, with 8 bases between the two germline ends. From germline, CDR1 is SGHAT and CDR2 FQNNGV. The CDR3 runs 13 residues. The CDR3 nucleotides read TGTGCCAGCAGCCCCCCAAGTGGAAACACCATATATTTT. Translation gives CASSPPSGNTIYF.

The rearrangement links TRBV4-1 to TRBJ2-1; D gene ambiguous. The germline CDR1 and CDR2 sequences are MGHRA and YSYEKL. Trimming cost V 0 bases and J 8 bases, with 8 bases left between them. The CDR3 is 13 amino acids. The CDR3 DNA reads as TGCGCCAGCAGCCAAGATCCCGGCCATGAGCAGTTCTTC. Protein product: CASSQDPGHEQFF.

DNA for the CDR3: TGTGCCAGCAGCTTACGGGGGGACAGGGGTTACGAGCAGTACTTC. This translates into CASSLRGDRGYEQYF. The chain joins TRBV7-9 to TRBJ2-7; 10 bases fit TRBD1. V lost 2 bases to trimming and J lost 4 bases; unmatched junction nucleotides: 5. Germline values: CDR1 SEHNR, CDR2 FQNEAQ (reference sequence). This CDR3 contains 15 residues.

This chain links TRBV25-1 with TRBJ2-5, with 7 bases identical to TRBD1. The J call could be wrong; TRBJ2-7 is a better fit for the DNA end. Germline CDR1 reads MGHDK; CDR2 reads SYGVNS. The CDR3 sequence is 13 residues long. This CDR3 is CASTGQYSYEQYF. The CDR3 bases are TGTGCCAGCACGGGACAGTACTCCTACGAGCAGTACTTC.

V and J are TRBV27 and TRBJ2-5, with D maybe TRBD1 (5 bases). Germline CDR1 MNHEY, CDR2 SMNVEV (reference sequence). The CDR3 is made up of 14 amino acids. The germline V and J ends were trimmed by 1 base and 6 bases, with 12 bases remaining between them. CDR3 amino acids: CASSLYQKGKTQYF. In nucleotides, the CDR3 is TGTGCCAGCAGTTTATACCAGAAGGGGAAGACCCAGTACTTC.

Regarding this clone: The sample carries other DNA sequences with the same CDR3. V gene TRBV19 combines with J gene TRBJ2-2, with 10 bases aligning to TRBD2. The CDR3 is made up of 16 amino acids. Germline V gene sequence: CDR1 LNHDA, CDR2 SQIVND (reference sequence). V lost 5 bases and J lost 3; bases outside the gene matches: 6. This chain's CDR3 is CASSRIAGGYTGELFF. The CDR3 coding sequence is TGTGCCAGTAGTCGTATAGCGGGAGGATACACCGGGGAGCTGTTTTTT.

V gene TRBV30 combines with J gene TRBJ1-1; the match to TRBD1 covers 8 bases. V dropped 3 bases and J dropped 3; count of bases not matched to a gene: 6. Germline values: CDR1 GTSNPN, CDR2 SVGIG (reference sequence). The CDR3 extends over 14 amino acids. CDR3 region: CAWRGQGGHTEAFF. The CDR3, as DNA: TGTGCCTGGAGAGGACAGGGTGGTCACACTGAAGCTTTCTTT.

With respect to this clone: The same CDR3 arises from other DNA sequences in this sample as well. The J gene is TRBJ1-5, the V gene TRBV19, with a tentative D call TRBD1 (5 bases). V dropped 2 bases and J dropped 1 base, with 9 bases sitting between them. There are 15 residues in the CDR3. Germline V gene data show CDR1 as LNHDA and CDR2 as SQIVND (reference sequence). The DNA for the CDR3 is TGTGCCAGTAGTATATGGGGGGGGAGCAATCAGCCCCAGCATTTT. Translating gives CASSIWGGSNQPQHF. Variable domain in full (rest from reference TRBV19 and TRBJ1-5): DGGITQSPKYLFRKEGQNVTLSCEQNLNHDAMYWYRQDPGQGLRLIYYSQIVNDFQKGDIAEGYSVSREKKESFPLTVTSAQKNPTAFYLCASSIWGGSNQPQHFGDGTRLSIL.

The V call is TRBV18, the J call TRBJ2-1, with D unresolved. The CDR3 has 15 amino acids. Per the germline V gene, CDR1 is KGHSH and CDR2 is LQKENI. V dropped 3 bases and J dropped 5 bases, with 14 bases sitting between them. The CDR3 DNA is TGTGCCAGCTCACCGCCGAGCCCAAAGCACAATGAGCAGTTCTTC. It specifies CASSPPSPKHNEQFF.

This clone was counted only a few times. The chain links TRBV11-1 to TRBJ2-3; 9 nucleotides align to TRBD1. The CDR3 runs to 14 residues. V gave up 8 bases and J gave up 4 bases; unmatched junction bases: 7. Germline V gene sequence: CDR1 SGHAT, CDR2 FQDESV (reference sequence). The CDR3 nucleotides are TGTGCCAGCTCCGGACAGGGGATTTCAGATACGCAGTATTTT. This codes for CASSGQGISDTQYF.

The rearrangement uses TRBV5-6 and TRBJ1-3; D gene ambiguous. Trimming took off 1 base at V and 0 bases at J, with 8 bases between the two ends. There are 15 residues in the CDR3. CDR1 and CDR2 from the germline V gene are SGHDT and YYEEEE. CDR3 in DNA: TGTGCCAGCAGCTTGCCAGGCTCCTCTGGAAACACCATATATTTT. This translates into CASSLPGSSGNTIYF.

V gene TRBV7-9 combines with J gene TRBJ1-5, with D possibly TRBD1 on 6 matching bases. The CDR3 length is 14 residues. Trimming pared 5 bases from V and 4 bases from J, leaving 12 bases between. Germline V gene sequence: CDR1 SEHNR, CDR2 FQNEAQ (reference sequence). The CDR3 loop reads CASSAITGNQPQHF. The CDR3, as DNA: TGTGCCAGCAGCGCCATAACAGGGAATCAGCCCCAGCATTTT.

This clone was seen only once. CDR3 bases: TGTGCCAGCAGTTTTCCGACAGGGGCCTTCCCCGAGCAGTACTTC. Translated: CASSFPTGAFPEQYF. The V call is TRBV7-9, the J call TRBJ2-7; 8 nucleotides align to TRBD1. This CDR3 region has 15 residues. J was trimmed by 6 bases and V by 6 bases; bases with no gene match: 13. Germline assignment: CDR1 SEHNR and CDR2 FQNEAQ (reference sequence).

The chain combines TRBV28 with TRBJ1-5, with D tentatively TRBD1 (5 bases). Germline V gene sequence: CDR1 MDHEN, CDR2 SYDVKM. The CDR3 is made up of 16 amino acids. The germline V and J ends were trimmed by 5 bases and 6 bases, with 20 bases remaining between them. The DNA of the CDR3 is TGTGCCAGCAGTCCTTTAGGAGGGGCTAGAAGTCAGCCCCAGCATTTT. It is translated as CASSPLGGARSQPQHF. Full variable domain (missing parts from reference TRBV28 and TRBJ1-5): DVKVTQSSRYLVKRTGEKVFLECVQDMDHENMFWYRQDPGLGLRLIYFSYDVKMKEKGDIPEGYSVSREKKERFSLILESASTNQTSMYLCASSPLGGARSQPQHFGDGTRLSIL.